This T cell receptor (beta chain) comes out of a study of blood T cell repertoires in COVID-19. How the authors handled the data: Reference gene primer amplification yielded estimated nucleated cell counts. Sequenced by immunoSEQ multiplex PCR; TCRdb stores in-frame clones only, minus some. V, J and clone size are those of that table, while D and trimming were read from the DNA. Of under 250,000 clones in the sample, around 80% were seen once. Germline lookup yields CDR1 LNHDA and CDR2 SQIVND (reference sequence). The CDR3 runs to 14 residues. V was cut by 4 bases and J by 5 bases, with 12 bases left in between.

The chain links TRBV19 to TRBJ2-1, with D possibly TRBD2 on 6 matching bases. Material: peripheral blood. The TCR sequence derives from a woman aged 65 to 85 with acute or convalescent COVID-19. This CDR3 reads CASSKEGLNNEQFF. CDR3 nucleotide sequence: TGTGCCAGTAGTAAGGAGGGGTTGAACAATGAGCAGTTCTTC. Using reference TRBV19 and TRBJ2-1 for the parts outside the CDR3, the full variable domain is DGGITQSPKYLFRKEGQNVTLSCEQNLNHDAMYWYRQDPGQGLRLIYYSQIVNDFQKGDIAEGYSVSREKKESFPLTVTSAQKNPTAFYLCASSKEGLNNEQFFGPGTRLTVL.